This TCR beta chain was sequenced for a study of cytomegalovirus exposure and HLA in healthy donors. About the research overall: Earlier, 100 million to 120 million unique TCR beta sequences were recovered from around 200 million T cells by an analysis.

A note on this clone: As yet, its antigen is unknown.

These donors counted as nominally healthy when sampled, but unrecorded immune exposures were likely. CDR1 and CDR2 from the germline V gene are SQVTM and ANQGSEA. The CDR3 loop spans 14 amino acids. Trimming removed 6 bases from V and 9 bases from J, with 21 bases in between. With 60 Vbeta and 13 Jbeta primers, the PCR was carried out. Measured with immunoSEQ multiplex PCR; TCRdb has only the in-frame clones, and not every one. Seen here are some 160,000 clones, roughly four fifths observed once, and the top ten hold around 0.52%. Study-wide points: In a later analysis, common viral pathogens appeared linked to several of the most significant clusters. In a later analysis, 16,951 TCR beta sequences were associated with HLA alleles at 0.05 false discovery rate.

The sequenced sample consisted of PBMCs. This clonotype was sampled from a woman aged 45-65 years in good health and CMV-seronegative. V usage is TRBV29-1 and J usage is TRBJ2-4; possible D gene TRBD1, 6 bases. CDR3 region: CSVHSTATGAIQYF. In DNA, the CDR3 is TGCAGCGTCCACTCAACCGCGACAGGCGCCATTCAGTACTTC.